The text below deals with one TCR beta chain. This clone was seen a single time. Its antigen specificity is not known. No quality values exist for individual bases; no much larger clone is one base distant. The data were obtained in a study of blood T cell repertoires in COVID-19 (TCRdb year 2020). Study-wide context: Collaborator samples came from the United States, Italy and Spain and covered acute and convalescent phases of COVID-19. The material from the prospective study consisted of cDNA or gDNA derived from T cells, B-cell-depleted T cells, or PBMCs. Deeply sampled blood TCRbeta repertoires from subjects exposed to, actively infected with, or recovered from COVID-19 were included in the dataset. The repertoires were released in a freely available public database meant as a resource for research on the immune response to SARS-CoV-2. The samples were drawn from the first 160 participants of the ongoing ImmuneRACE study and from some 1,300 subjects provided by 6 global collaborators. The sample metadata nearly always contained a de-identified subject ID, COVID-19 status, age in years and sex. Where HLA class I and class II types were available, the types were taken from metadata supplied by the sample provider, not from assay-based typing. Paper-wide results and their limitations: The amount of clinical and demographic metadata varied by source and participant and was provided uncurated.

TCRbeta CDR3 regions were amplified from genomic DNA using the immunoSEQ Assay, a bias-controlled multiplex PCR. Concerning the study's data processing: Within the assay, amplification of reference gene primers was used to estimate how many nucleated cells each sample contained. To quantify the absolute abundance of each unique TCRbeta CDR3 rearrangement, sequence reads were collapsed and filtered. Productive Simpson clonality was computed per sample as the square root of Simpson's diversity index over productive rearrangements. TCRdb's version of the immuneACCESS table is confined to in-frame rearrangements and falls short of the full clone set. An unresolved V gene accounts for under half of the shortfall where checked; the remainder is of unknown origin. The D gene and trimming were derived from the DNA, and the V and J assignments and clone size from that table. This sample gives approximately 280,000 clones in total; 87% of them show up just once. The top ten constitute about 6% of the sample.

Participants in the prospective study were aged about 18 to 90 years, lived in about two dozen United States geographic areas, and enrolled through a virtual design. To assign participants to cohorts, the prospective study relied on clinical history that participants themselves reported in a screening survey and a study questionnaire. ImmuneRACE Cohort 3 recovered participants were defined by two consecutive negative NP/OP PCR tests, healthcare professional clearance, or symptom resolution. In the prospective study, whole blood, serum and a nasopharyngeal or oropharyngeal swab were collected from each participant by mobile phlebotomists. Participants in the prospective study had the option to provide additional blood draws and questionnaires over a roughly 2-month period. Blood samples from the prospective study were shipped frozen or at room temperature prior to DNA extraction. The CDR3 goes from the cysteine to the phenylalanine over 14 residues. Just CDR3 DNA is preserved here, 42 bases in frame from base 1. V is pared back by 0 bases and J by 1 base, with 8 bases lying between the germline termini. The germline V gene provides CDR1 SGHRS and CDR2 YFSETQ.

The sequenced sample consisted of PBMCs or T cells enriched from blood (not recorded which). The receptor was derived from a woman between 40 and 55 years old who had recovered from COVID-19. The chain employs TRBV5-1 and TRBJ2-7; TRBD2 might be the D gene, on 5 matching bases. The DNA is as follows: TGCGCCAGCAGCTTGGGCGCGGGTTCCTACGAGCAGTACTTC. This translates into CASSLGAGSYEQYF.